This TCR beta chain was identified in a study of T cell responses to AZD1222 COVID-19 vaccine. This clone was counted a few times. The repertoire was sequenced with immunoSEQ multiplex PCR; TCRdb's copy has only in-frame clones and lacks some. The repertoire holds 40,000 to 50,000 clones, approximately 88% seen once, with roughly 18% in the top ten. V was shortened by 4 bases and J by 2 bases, with 9 bases between the two germline ends. This CDR3 is built from 14 residues. CDR1 and CDR2 (germline): MNHEY, SMNVEV (reference sequence). This TCR came from an adult who received the AZD1222 COVID-19 vaccine. The chain carries TRBV27 and TRBJ1-5; D may be TRBD1 (5 bases). The input for sequencing was peripheral blood, taken 28 days after the second AZD1222 dose. The CDR3 is CASSSRVGNQPQHF. The CDR3, as DNA: TGTGCCAGCAGTTCCAGGGTAGGCAATCAGCCCCAGCATTTT.